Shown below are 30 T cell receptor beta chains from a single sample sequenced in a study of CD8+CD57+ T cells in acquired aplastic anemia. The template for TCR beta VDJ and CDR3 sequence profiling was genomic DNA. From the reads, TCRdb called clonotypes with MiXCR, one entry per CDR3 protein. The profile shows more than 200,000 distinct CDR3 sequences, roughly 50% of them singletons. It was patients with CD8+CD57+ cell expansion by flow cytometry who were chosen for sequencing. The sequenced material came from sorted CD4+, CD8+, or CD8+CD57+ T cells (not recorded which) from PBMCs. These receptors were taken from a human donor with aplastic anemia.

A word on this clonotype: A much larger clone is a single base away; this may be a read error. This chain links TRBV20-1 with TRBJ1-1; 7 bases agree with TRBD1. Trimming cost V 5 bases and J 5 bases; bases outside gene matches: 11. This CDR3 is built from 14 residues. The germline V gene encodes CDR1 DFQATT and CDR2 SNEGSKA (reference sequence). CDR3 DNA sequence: TGCAGTGCTCCCCCTATGGACAGGACTACTGAAGCTTTCTTT. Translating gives CSAPPMDRTTEAFF.

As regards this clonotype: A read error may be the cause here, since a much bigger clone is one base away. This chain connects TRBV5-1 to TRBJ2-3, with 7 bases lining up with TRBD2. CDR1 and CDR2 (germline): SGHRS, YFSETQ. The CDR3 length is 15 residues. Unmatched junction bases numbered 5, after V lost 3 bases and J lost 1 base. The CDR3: CASSSGRGGTDTQYF. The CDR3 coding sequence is TGCGCCAGCAGCTCAGGACGGGGGGGCACAGATACGCAGTATTTT.

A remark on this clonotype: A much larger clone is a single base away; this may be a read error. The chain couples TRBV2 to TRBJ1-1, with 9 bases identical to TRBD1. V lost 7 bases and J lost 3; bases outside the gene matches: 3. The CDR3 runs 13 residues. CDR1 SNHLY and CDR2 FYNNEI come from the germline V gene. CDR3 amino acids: CASKRDRDTEAFF. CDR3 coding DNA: TGTGCCAGCAAACGGGACAGGGACACTGAAGCTTTCTTT.

The CDR3 region is CASSSSADTEDTQHF. The CDR3 DNA reads as TGTGCCAGCAGCTCTAGCGCGGACACTGAGGATACGCAGCATTTT. The rearrangement links TRBV11-2 to TRBJ2-3, with D possibly matching TRBD1 (5 bases). The J call may be incorrect, as the DNA end agrees better with TRBJ1-5. Germline V gene data show CDR1 as SGHAT and CDR2 as FQNNGV. The CDR3 loop spans 15 amino acids.

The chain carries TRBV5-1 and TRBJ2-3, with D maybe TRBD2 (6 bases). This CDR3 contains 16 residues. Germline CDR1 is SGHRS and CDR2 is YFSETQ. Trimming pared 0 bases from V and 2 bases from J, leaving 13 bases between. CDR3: CASSLAGTFPTDTQYF. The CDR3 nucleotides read TGCGCCAGCAGCTTGGCCGGGACTTTCCCCACAGATACGCAGTATTTT.

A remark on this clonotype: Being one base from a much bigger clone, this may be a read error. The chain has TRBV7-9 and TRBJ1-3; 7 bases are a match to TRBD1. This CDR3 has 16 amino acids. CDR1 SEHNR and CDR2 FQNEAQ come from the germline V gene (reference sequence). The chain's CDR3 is CASSEMSGTEGNTIHF. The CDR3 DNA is TGTGCCAGCAGCGAAATGTCTGGGACAGAAGGAAACACCATACATTTT.

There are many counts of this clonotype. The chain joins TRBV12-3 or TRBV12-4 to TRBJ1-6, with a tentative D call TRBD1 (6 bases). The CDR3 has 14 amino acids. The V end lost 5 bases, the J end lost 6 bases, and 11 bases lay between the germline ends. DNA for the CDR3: TGTGCCAGCAGTGGAGACAGGCGTAATTCACCCCTCCACTTT. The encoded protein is CASSGDRRNSPLHF.

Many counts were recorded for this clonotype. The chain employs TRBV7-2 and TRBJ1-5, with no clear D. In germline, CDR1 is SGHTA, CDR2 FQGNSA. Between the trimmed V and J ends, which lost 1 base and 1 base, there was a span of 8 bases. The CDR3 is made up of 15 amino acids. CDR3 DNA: TGTGCCAGCAGCTTAGTGGGTAACAGCAATCAGCCCCAGCATTTT. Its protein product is CASSLVGNSNQPQHF.

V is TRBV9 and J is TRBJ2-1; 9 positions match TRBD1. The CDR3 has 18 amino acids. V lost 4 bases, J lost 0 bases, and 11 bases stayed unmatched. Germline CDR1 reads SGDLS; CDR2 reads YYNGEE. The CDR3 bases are TGTGCCAGCAGCCTAGGACGGGACAGGGATAGCTCCTACAATGAGCAGTTCTTC. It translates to CASSLGRDRDSSYNEQFF.

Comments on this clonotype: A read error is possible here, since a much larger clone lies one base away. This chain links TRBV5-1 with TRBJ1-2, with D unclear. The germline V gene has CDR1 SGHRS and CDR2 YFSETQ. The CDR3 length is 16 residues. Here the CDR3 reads CASSQDGDPASYGYTF. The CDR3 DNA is TGTGCCAGCAGCCAAGACGGAGACCCGGCTAGCTATGGCTACACCTTC. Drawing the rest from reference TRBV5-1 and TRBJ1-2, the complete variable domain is KAGVTQTPRYLIKTRGQQVTLSCSPISGHRSVSWYQQTPGQGLQFLFEYFSETQRNKGNFPGRFSGRQFSNSRSEMNVSTLELGDSALYLCASSQDGDPASYGYTFGSGTRLTVV.

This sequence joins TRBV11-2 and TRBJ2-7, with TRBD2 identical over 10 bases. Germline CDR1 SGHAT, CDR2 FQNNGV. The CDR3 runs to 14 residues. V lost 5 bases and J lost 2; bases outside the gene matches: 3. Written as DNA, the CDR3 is TGTGCCAGCAGCCCGAGCGGGAGGGCCTACGAGCAGTACTTC. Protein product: CASSPSGRAYEQYF.

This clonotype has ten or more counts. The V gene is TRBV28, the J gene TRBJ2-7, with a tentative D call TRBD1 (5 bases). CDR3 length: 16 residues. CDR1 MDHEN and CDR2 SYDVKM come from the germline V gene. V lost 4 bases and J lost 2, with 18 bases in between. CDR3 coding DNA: TGTGCCAGCAGTTCAGCGAGTACAGGTCGCACCTACGAGCAGTACTTC. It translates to CASSSASTGRTYEQYF.

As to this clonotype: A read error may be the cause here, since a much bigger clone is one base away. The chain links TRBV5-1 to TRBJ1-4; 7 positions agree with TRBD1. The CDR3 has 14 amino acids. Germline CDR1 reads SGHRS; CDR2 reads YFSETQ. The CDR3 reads CAGSLAGTDEKLFF. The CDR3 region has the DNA TGCGCCGGCAGCTTGGCCGGGACAGATGAAAAACTGTTTTTT. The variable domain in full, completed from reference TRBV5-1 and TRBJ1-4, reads KAGVTQTPRYLIKTRGQQVTLSCSPISGHRSVSWYQQTPGQGLQFLFEYFSETQRNKGNFPGRFSGRQFSNSRSEMNVSTLELGDSALYLCAGSLAGTDEKLFFGSGTQLSVL.

Written as DNA, the CDR3 is TGTGCCAGCAGTGCTAGAGATCCCCAGAGTGCTAACTATGGCTACACCTTC. Its protein product is CASSARDPQSANYGYTF. This chain joins TRBV25-1 and TRBJ1-2; D gene ambiguous. This CDR3 region has 17 residues. V was clipped by 4 bases and J by 0 bases, with 18 bases between them. Germline values: CDR1 MGHDK, CDR2 SYGVNS.

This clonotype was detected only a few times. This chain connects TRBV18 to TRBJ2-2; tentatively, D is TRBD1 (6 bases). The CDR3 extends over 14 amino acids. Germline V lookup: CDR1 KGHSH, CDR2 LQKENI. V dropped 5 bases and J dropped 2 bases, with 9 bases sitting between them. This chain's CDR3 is CASSDRPNTGELFF. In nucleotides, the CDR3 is TGTGCCAGCTCAGACAGGCCCAACACCGGGGAGCTGTTTTTT.

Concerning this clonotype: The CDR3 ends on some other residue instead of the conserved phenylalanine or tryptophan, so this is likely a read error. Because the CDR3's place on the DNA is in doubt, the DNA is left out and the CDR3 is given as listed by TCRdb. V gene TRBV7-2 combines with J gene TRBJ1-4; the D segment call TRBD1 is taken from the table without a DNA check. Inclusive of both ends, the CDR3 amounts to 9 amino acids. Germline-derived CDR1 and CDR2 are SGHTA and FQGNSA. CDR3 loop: CASSYGFGG.

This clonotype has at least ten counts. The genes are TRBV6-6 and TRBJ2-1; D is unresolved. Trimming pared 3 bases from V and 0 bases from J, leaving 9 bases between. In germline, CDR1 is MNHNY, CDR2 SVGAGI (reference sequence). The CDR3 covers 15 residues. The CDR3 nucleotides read TGTGCCAGCAGTTATAGGGCTTACTCCTACAATGAGCAGTTCTTC. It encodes CASSYRAYSYNEQFF.

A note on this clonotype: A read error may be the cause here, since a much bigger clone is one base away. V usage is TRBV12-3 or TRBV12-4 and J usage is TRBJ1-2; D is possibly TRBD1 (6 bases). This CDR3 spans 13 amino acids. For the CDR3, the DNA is TGTGCCGGCAGTTACAGGGATGTTGGTGGCTACACCTTC. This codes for CAGSYRDVGGYTF.

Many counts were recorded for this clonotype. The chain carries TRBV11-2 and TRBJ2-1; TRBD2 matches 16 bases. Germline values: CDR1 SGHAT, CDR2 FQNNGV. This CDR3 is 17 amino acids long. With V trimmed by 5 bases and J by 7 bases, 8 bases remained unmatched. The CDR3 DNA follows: TGTGCCAGCAGCCTTCTACCGGGACTAGCGGGAGGGAATGAGCAGTTCTTC. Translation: CASSLLPGLAGGNEQFF.

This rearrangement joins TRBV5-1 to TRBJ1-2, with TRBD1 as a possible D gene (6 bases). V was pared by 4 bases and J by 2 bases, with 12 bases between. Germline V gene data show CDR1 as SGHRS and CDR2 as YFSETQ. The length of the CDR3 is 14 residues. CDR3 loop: CASSKGGENYGYTF. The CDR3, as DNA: TGCGCCAGCAGCAAGGGGGGCGAAAACTATGGCTACACCTTC.

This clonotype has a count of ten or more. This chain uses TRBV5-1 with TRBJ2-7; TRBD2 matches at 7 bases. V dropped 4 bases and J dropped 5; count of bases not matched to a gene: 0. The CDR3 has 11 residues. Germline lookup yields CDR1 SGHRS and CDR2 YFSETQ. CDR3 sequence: CASSAGDEQYF. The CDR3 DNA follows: TGCGCCAGCAGCGCGGGGGACGAGCAGTACTTC.

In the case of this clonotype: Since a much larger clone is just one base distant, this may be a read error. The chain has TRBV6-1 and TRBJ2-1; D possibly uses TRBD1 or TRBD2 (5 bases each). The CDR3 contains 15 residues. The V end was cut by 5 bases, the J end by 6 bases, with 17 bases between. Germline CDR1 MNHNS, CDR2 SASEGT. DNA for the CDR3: TGTGCCAGCAGTACGGGGATAGGGGTGTGCAATGAGCAGTTCTTC. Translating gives CASSTGIGVCNEQFF.

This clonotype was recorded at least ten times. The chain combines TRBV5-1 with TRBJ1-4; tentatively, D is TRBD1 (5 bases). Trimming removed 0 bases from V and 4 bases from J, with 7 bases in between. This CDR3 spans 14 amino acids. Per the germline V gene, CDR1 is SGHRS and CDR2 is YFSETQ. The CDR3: CASSLGQFNEKLFF. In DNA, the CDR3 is TGCGCCAGCAGCTTGGGACAGTTTAATGAAAAACTGTTTTTT. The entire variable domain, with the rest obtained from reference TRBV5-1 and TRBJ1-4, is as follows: KAGVTQTPRYLIKTRGQQVTLSCSPISGHRSVSWYQQTPGQGLQFLFEYFSETQRNKGNFPGRFSGRQFSNSRSEMNVSTLELGDSALYLCASSLGQFNEKLFFGSGTQLSVL.

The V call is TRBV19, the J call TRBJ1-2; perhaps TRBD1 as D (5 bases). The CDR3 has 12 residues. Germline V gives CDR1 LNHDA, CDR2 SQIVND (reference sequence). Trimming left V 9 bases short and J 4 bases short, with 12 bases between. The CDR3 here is CASSTALYGYTF. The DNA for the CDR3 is TGTGCCAGCTCGACAGCCCTCTATGGCTACACCTTC.

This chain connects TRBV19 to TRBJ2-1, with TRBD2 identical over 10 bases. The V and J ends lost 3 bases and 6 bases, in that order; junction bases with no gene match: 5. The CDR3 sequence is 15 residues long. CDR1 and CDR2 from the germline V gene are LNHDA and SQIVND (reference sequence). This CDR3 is CASSIPGLAINEQFF. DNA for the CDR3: TGTGCCAGTAGTATCCCGGGACTAGCGATCAATGAGCAGTTCTTC.

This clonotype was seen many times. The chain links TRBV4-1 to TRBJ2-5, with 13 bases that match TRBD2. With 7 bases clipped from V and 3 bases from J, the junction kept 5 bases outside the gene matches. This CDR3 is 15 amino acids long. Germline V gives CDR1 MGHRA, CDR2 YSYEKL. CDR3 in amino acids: CASKRGLAGEETQYF. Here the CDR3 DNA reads TGCGCCAGCAAACGCGGACTAGCGGGGGAAGAGACCCAGTACTTC.

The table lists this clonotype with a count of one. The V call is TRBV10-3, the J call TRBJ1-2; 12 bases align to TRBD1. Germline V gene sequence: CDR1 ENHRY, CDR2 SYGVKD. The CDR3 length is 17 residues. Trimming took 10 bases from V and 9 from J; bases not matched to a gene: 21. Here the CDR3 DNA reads TGTGCCAGCAGCCCCGGGACAGGGGGCCGGGAGTGGCCGAGCTACACCTTC. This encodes CASSPGTGGREWPSYTF.

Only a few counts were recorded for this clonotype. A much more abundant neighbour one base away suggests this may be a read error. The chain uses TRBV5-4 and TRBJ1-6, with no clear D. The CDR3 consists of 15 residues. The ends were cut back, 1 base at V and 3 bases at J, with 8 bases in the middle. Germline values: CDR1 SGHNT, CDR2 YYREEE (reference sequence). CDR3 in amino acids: CASSLSGVYNSPLHF. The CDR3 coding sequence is TGTGCCAGCAGCTTGTCGGGAGTCTATAATTCACCCCTCCACTTT.

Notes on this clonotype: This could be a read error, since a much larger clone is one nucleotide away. The CDR3 region has the DNA TGTGCCAGCGGTTTAGAAAGGGGGGGGAACACTGAAGCTTTCTTT. This gives the protein CASGLERGGNTEAFF. The rearrangement links TRBV12-3 or TRBV12-4 to TRBJ1-1, with a possible D match to TRBD1 (6 bases). The CDR3 has 15 residues.

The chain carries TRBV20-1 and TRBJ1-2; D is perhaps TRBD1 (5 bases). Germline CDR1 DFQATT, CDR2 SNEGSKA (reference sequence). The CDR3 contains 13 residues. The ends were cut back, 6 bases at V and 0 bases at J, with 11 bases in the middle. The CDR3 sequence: CSARDATNYGYTF. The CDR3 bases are TGCAGTGCACGGGACGCAACTAACTATGGCTACACCTTC.